Here is one TCR beta chain with its context. TCRdb's table, derived via immunoSEQ multiplex PCR, lists solely in-frame clones and lacks some. The sample yields about 360,000 clones, roughly 86% seen once. The data were taken from a study of blood T cell repertoires in COVID-19. CDR1 is SGHDT and CDR2 is YYEEEE in the germline V gene. The CDR3 spans 16 residues. V shed 4 bases and J shed 0 bases, with 11 bases lying between them. This clonotype was obtained from a human donor with acute or convalescent COVID-19. The donor label of this sample is uncertain. Sequenced input: peripheral blood. V gene TRBV5-6 combines with J gene TRBJ2-6; possible D gene TRBD1, 5 bases. The CDR3 DNA follows: TGTGCCAGCAGCGACAGAAGGGGCTCTGGGGCCAACGTCCTGACTTTC. This sequence encodes CASSDRRGSGANVLTF.